This T cell receptor (beta chain) was identified in a study of identical twins. TCRdb re-called the 5' RACE reads through MiXCR, storing one row per CDR3 protein. The table records 450,000 or so distinct CDR3 sequences, approximately 24% of them present only once. The J segment lost 3 bases and the V segment lost 3 bases, leaving 7 bases of the junction unmatched. The germline gives CDR1 SGHTA, CDR2 FQGNSA. The CDR3 is 15 residues long. These data were likewise used in another study, on T cells expressing NK-cell markers.

The TCR sequence derives from a woman under 30 in good health. The sample taken for sequencing was CD4+ T cells sorted from blood. The chain combines TRBV7-2 with TRBJ2-7; TRBD1 aligns across 8 bases. The CDR3 DNA follows: TGTGCCAGCAGCTTCACCGGGACAGGCTTCTACGAGCAGTACTTC. Translated: CASSFTGTGFYEQYF.